This TCR beta chain came from a study of T cell changes during pregnancy in multiple sclerosis. Sequenced by immunoSEQ multiplex PCR; TCRdb stores in-frame clones only, minus some. The data contain 35,000 to 45,000 clones, roughly nine tenths of them singletons. The specimen was CD4+ T cells from peripheral blood mononuclear cells, collected in the first trimester of pregnancy. The clonotype originates from a female donor with multiple sclerosis, enrolled in a pregnancy study.

CDR3 loop: CASSPGQYASSGELFF. The CDR3, as DNA: TGCGCCAGCAGCCCTGGACAGTACGCTTCTTCCGGGGAGCTGTTTTTT. This chain connects TRBV5-1 to TRBJ2-2, with a weak D call TRBD1 (6 bases). Germline loops: CDR1 SGHRS, CDR2 YFSETQ. V gave up 4 bases and J gave up 6 bases, with 19 bases separating them. This CDR3 contains 16 residues.